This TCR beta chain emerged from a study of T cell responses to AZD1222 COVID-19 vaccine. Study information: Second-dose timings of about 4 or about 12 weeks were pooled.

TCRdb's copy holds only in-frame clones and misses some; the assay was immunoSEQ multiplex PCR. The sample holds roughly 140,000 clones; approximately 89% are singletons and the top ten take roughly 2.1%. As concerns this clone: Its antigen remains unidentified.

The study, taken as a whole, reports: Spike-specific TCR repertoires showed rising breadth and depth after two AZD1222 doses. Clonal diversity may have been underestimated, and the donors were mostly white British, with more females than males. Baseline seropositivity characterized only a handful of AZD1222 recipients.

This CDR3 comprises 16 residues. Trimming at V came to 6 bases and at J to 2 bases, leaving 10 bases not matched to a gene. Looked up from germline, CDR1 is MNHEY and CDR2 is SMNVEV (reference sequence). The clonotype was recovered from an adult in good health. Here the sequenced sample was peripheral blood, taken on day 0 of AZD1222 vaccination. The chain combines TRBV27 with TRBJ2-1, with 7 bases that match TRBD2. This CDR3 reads CASSPEAGRAYNEQFF. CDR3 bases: TGTGCCAGCAGCCCCGAAGCAGGGAGGGCCTACAATGAGCAGTTCTTC.